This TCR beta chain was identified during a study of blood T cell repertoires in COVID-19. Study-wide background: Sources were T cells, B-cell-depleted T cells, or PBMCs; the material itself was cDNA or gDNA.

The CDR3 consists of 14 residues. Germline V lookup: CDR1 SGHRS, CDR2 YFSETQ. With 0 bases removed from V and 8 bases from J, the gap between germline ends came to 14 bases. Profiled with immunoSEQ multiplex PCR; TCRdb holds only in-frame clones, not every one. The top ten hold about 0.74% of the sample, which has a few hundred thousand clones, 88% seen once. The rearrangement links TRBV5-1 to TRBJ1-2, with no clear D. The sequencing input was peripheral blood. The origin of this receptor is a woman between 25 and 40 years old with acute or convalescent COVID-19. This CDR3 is CASSLATTSIGYTF. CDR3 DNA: TGCGCCAGCAGCTTGGCCACGACTTCTATCGGCTACACCTTC.